These 5 T cell receptor beta chains came from one sample sequenced in a study of memory CD4+ T cells and cytomegalovirus serostatus (dated by TCRdb to the late 2010s). Single viable CD3+CD4+CD8-CD45RO+ cells were sorted as memory CD4+ T cells on a FACSAria II. Library construction relied on the immunoSEQ multiplex PCR assay. TCRdb took this table from immuneACCESS and kept in-frame rearrangements with V and J called. Such tables lack part of the clones; where checked against another copy, unresolved V genes explain under half of the gap, and the rest is unexplained. Present in this sample are about 50,000 clones, under 90% of which were seen just once. Approximately 0.64% of the sample is held by the ten biggest clonotypes. Sequenced material: memory CD4+ T cells from blood. The receptors shown here come from an adult in good health and CMV-seronegative.

This rearrangement joins TRBV11-2 to TRBJ2-5; D perhaps matches TRBD2 (5 bases). Germline assignment: CDR1 SGHAT and CDR2 FQNNGV. Trimming pared 1 base from V and 2 bases from J, leaving 14 bases between. This CDR3 has 16 residues. In DNA form, the CDR3 reads TGTGCCAGCAGCTTAGGCGGGCTTCGATTACAAGAGACCCAGTACTTC. It specifies CASSLGGLRLQETQYF.

V is TRBV2 and J is TRBJ2-5, with no clear D. Looked up from germline, CDR1 is SNHLY and CDR2 is FYNNEI. V lost 3 bases to trimming and J lost 5 bases, with 10 bases between them. This CDR3 region has 13 residues. DNA for the CDR3: TGTGCCAGCAGTGAGGGATTCGCGGAGACCCAGTACTTC. Its protein product is CASSEGFAETQYF.

V and J are TRBV7-2 and TRBJ2-3, with 14 bases aligning to TRBD2. The CDR3 contains 16 residues. The germline gives CDR1 SGHTA, CDR2 FQGNSA. J lost 5 bases, V lost 4 bases, and 5 bases had no gene match. The CDR3 is CASSSGLAGGRDTQYF. The CDR3 DNA reads as TGTGCCAGCAGCTCCGGACTAGCGGGGGGCCGAGATACGCAGTATTTT.

V is TRBV2 and J is TRBJ1-6; D is unclear. The germline V gene has CDR1 SNHLY and CDR2 FYNNEI. The germline V and J ends were trimmed by 3 bases and 5 bases, with 8 bases remaining between them. The CDR3 loop spans 14 amino acids. The CDR3 DNA follows: TGTGCCAGCAGTGAGCGCGGGGATAATTCACCCCTCCACTTT. This codes for CASSERGDNSPLHF.

The V call is TRBV19, the J call TRBJ1-6, with D unclear. Germline V gives CDR1 LNHDA, CDR2 SQIVND (reference sequence). The CDR3 length is 14 residues. Trimming stripped 9 bases from V and 9 bases from J, with 18 bases between. CDR3 sequence: CASVSRDRLSPLHF. In DNA, the CDR3 is TGTGCCAGCGTGTCTAGGGATCGACTTTCACCCCTCCACTTT.